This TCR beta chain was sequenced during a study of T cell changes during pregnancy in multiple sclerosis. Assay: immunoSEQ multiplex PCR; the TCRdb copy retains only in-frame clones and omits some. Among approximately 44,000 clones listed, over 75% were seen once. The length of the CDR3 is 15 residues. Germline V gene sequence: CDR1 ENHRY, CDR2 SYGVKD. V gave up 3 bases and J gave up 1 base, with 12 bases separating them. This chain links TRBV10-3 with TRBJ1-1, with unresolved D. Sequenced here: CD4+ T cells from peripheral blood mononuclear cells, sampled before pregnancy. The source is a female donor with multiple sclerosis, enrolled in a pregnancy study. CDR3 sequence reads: CAISDTPVKNTEAFF. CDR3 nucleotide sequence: TGTGCCATCAGTGATACCCCGGTTAAGAACACTGAAGCTTTCTTT.